Listed here are 25 T cell receptor beta chains from one sample, sequenced in a study of glioma-infiltrating T cells. TCR alpha and beta CDR3 regions were amplified from RNA using iRepertoire nested multiplex PCR. TCRdb reanalysed the multiplex PCR reads using MiXCR and keeps one entry per CDR3 protein. The data hold approximately 90,000 distinct CDR3 sequences, with roughly 23% observed a single time. What was sequenced was glioma tissue, nonneoplastic brain tissue, or PBMCs (not recorded which). The receptor source for this set is a human donor with low-grade glioma or glioblastoma, undergoing nonglioma brain surgery, or in good health (not recorded which).

This clonotype was observed at least ten times. V and J are TRBV7-2 and TRBJ1-5; D is uncertain. The CDR3 is 13 residues long. V was pared by 1 base and J by 5 bases, with 6 bases between. The germline V gene encodes CDR1 SGHTA and CDR2 FQGNSA. In DNA, the CDR3 is TGTGCCAGCAGCTTAGATCGCTATCAGCCCCAGCATTTT. Translated: CASSLDRYQPQHF.

This clonotype was seen at least ten times. V is TRBV7-8 and J is TRBJ1-2; 8 nucleotides line up with TRBD1. This CDR3 spans 13 amino acids. The V gene's germline CDR1 is SGHVS and CDR2 FQNEAQ. J gave up 7 bases and V 5 bases, and 6 bases lay outside the gene matches. The DNA of the CDR3 is TGTGCCAGCAGCCGCGGACAGGGAAGTGGCTACACCTTC. It codes for CASSRGQGSGYTF. Based on the CDR3 plus reference TRBV7-8 and TRBJ1-2, the full variable domain is GAGVSQSPRYKVAKRGQDVALRCDPISGHVSLFWYQQALGQGPEFLTYFQNEAQLDKSGLPSDRFFAERPEGSVSTLKIQRTQQEDSAVYLCASSRGQGSGYTFGSGTRLTVV.

This clonotype was seen a handful of times. The rearrangement uses TRBV7-9 and TRBJ1-2; the match to TRBD1 covers 8 bases. Per germline, CDR1 SEHNR and CDR2 FQNEAQ (reference sequence). Germline trimming cut 4 bases from V and 6 bases from J; bases unmatched to any gene: 10. This CDR3 is built from 15 residues. CDR3 sequence reads: CASSYDRGGLDGYTF. The DNA of the CDR3 is TGTGCCAGCAGCTACGACAGGGGAGGTTTAGATGGCTACACCTTC.

The CDR3: CASTWQGGKFDFF. As DNA, the CDR3 is TGTGCCAGCACATGGCAGGGTGGGAAGTTTGATTTCTTT. This sequence joins TRBV18 and TRBJ1-1, with TRBD1 as a possible D gene (5 bases). Trimming cost V 8 bases and J 13 bases, with 23 bases left between them. The germline V gene encodes CDR1 KGHSH and CDR2 LQKENI. The CDR3 sequence is 13 residues long.

This clonotype showed up many times. The chain has TRBV4-2 and TRBJ2-7; D gene ambiguous. V dropped 4 bases and J dropped 6 bases, with 7 bases sitting between them. CDR3 size: 11 residues. CDR1 is LGHNA, CDR2 YNFKEQ, per germline. The CDR3 is CASSLWGEQYF. The CDR3 DNA sequence: TGTGCCAGCAGCCTTTGGGGCGAGCAGTACTTC.

The chain uses TRBV6-2 or TRBV6-3 and TRBJ2-3; 9 bases are shared with TRBD1. This CDR3 comprises 15 residues. Germline V gene lookup returns CDR1 MNHEY and CDR2 SVGEGT. The V gene end was trimmed by 6 bases and the J gene end by 4 bases; junction bases not matched to a gene: 8. Here the CDR3 reads CASSPDRGVPDTQYF. CDR3 nucleotides: TGTGCCAGCAGCCCGGACAGGGGAGTCCCAGATACGCAGTATTTT.

The sample holds a few counts of this clonotype. The chain employs TRBV5-1 and TRBJ2-3, with a tentative D call TRBD2 (6 bases). The length of the CDR3 is 15 residues. Trimming cost V 4 bases and J 5 bases, with 17 bases left between them. Germline assignment: CDR1 SGHRS and CDR2 YFSETQ. CDR3 amino acids: CASSHRRGWLDTQYF. For the CDR3, the DNA is TGCGCCAGCAGCCATAGGCGGGGCTGGTTAGATACGCAGTATTTT.

The rearrangement joins TRBV9 to TRBJ1-2; maybe TRBD1 (5 bases). CDR1 and CDR2 from the germline V gene are SGDLS and YYNGEE. Trimming pared 0 bases from V and 10 bases from J, leaving 13 bases between. There are 13 residues in the CDR3. The chain's CDR3 is CASSVVSLGPYTF. The CDR3 DNA sequence: TGTGCCAGCAGCGTAGTATCCCTGGGACCCTACACCTTC.

This clonotype showed up many times. V and J are TRBV6-6 and TRBJ2-1; D is undetermined. This CDR3 has 16 amino acids. V was trimmed by 0 bases and J by 3 bases, leaving 12 bases between them. Germline V lookup: CDR1 MNHNY, CDR2 SVGAGI (reference sequence). CDR3 sequence: CASSYSSSSLYNEQFF. The CDR3 bases are TGTGCCAGCAGTTACTCGAGCAGCTCCCTCTACAATGAGCAGTTCTTC.

V and J are TRBV12-5 and TRBJ1-2, with D possibly TRBD1 on 6 matching bases. Germline V gene data show CDR1 as LGHNT and CDR2 as FRNRAP. The CDR3 is 15 amino acids. V shed 1 base and J shed 5 bases, with 14 bases lying between them. The CDR3 bases are TGTGCTAGTGGTTTGGACAGGGTAAACATTTATGGCTACACCTTC. Encoded protein: CASGLDRVNIYGYTF.

The sample holds many counts of this clonotype. This chain links TRBV6-1 with TRBJ2-5, with D uncertain. Germline V gene data show CDR1 as MNHNS and CDR2 as SASEGT. The germline V and J ends were trimmed by 11 bases and 2 bases, with 21 bases remaining between them. The CDR3 extends over 15 amino acids. The CDR3: CADSLQERPQETQYF. CDR3 in DNA: TGTGCCGACTCCCTCCAAGAGAGGCCGCAAGAGACCCAGTACTTC.

The chain has TRBV10-1 and TRBJ2-1, with D possibly being TRBD2 (6 bases). The CDR3 has 18 amino acids. Trimming shortened V by 0 bases and J by 5 bases, and 20 bases separated the two germline ends. Germline V gives CDR1 WNHNN, CDR2 SYGVQD (reference sequence). In nucleotides, the CDR3 is TGCGCCAGCAGTGAGTCGACTCGATTAGCGGCTTACAACAATGAGCAGTTCTTC. The encoded protein is CASSESTRLAAYNNEQFF.

This clonotype was observed at least ten times. The chain has TRBV5-4 and TRBJ2-3, with D hard to call. Trimming left V 0 bases short and J 2 bases short, with 7 bases between. CDR1 and CDR2 (germline): SGHNT, YYREEE (reference sequence). There are 14 residues in the CDR3. The CDR3 sequence: CASSLDSYTDTQYF. The CDR3 bases are TGTGCCAGCAGCTTGGACTCTTACACAGATACGCAGTATTTT. Together with reference TRBV5-4 and TRBJ2-3, the CDR3 gives the full variable domain: ETGVTQSPTHLIKTRGQQVTLRCSSQSGHNTVSWYQQALGQGPQFIFQYYREEENGRGNFPPRFSGLQFPNYSSELNVNALELDDSALYLCASSLDSYTDTQYFGPGTRLTVL.

The chain links TRBV7-6 to TRBJ2-5; 9 bases map to TRBD2. V trimming: 1 base; J trimming: 5 bases; junction bases outside the gene matches: 8. CDR1 and CDR2 (germline): SGHVS, FNYEAQ. The CDR3 totals 16 residues. The CDR3: CASSLGGLAGRETQYF. In DNA, the CDR3 is TGTGCCAGCAGCTTAGGTGGCCTAGCGGGACGCGAGACCCAGTACTTC.

This clonotype was seen ten or more times. The V call is TRBV6-1, the J call TRBJ2-3; possibly TRBD1 or TRBD2 for D (6 bases each). Germline CDR1 MNHNS, CDR2 SASEGT. The CDR3 runs to 14 residues. V shed 1 base and J shed 5 bases, with 10 bases lying between them. The CDR3 loop is CASSEGGDKDTQYF. DNA for the CDR3: TGTGCCAGCAGTGAAGGCGGGGACAAAGATACGCAGTATTTT.

This clonotype was observed at least ten times. The chain has TRBV7-8 and TRBJ1-5; a weak D match, TRBD1 (5 bases). Germline-derived CDR1 and CDR2 are SGHVS and FQNEAQ. V was shortened by 5 bases and J by 0 bases, with 11 bases between the two germline ends. CDR3 length: 15 residues. CDR3 region: CASSPSGNSNQPQHF. The CDR3, as DNA: TGTGCCAGCAGCCCGTCAGGGAATAGCAATCAGCCCCAGCATTTT.

This clonotype was counted at least ten times. V and J are TRBV19 and TRBJ2-1; D gene unclear. The V gene lost 5 bases and the J gene lost 0 bases, with 14 bases spanning the gap. The CDR3 sequence is 16 residues long. Germline V gene data show CDR1 as LNHDA and CDR2 as SQIVND (reference sequence). As DNA, the CDR3 is TGTGCCAGTAGTCCATTTCTAGAGCGCTCCTACAATGAGCAGTTCTTC. Translation: CASSPFLERSYNEQFF.

This clonotype was recorded many times. CDR3 DNA sequence: TGTGCCAGCAGTTACGGAACTAGCGGGAGATACGATACGCAGTATTTT. Its protein product is CASSYGTSGRYDTQYF. The chain employs TRBV6-6 and TRBJ2-3; 11 nucleotides agree with TRBD2. The CDR3 has 16 residues. Germline V gene data show CDR1 as MNHNY and CDR2 as SVGAGI (reference sequence). Germline trimming cut 2 bases from V and 6 bases from J; bases unmatched to any gene: 7.

This clonotype was detected many times. CDR3 amino acids: CASSPSTLYGYTF. In DNA form, the CDR3 reads TGTGCCAGCAGTCCCTCCACGCTCTATGGCTACACCTTC. V usage is TRBV6-1 and J usage is TRBJ1-2, with unresolved D. The V and J ends lost 5 bases and 4 bases respectively, with 11 bases between them. There are 13 residues in the CDR3. CDR1 is MNHNS, CDR2 SASEGT, per germline.

This clonotype was seen ten or more times. The chain employs TRBV27 and TRBJ1-4; D ambiguous. This CDR3 comprises 15 residues. Trimming removed 5 bases from V and 3 bases from J, with 13 bases in between. Germline CDR1 MNHEY, CDR2 SMNVEV (reference sequence). CDR3 DNA: TGTGCCAGCAGTGCAAAGGGCGGAGCTAATGAAAAACTGTTTTTT. It codes for CASSAKGGANEKLFF.

The sample holds a few counts of this clonotype. The gene calls are TRBV2 and TRBJ1-1; TRBD1 might be the D (6 bases). Trimming stripped 6 bases from V and 1 base from J, with 21 bases between. This CDR3 is built from 17 residues. The germline V gene encodes CDR1 SNHLY and CDR2 FYNNEI. CDR3 region: CASRAKGGYGRNTEAFF. The DNA for the CDR3 is TGTGCCAGCAGAGCAAAAGGGGGGTATGGAAGGAACACTGAAGCTTTCTTT.

The rearrangement links TRBV7-9 to TRBJ2-3, with TRBD2 matching over 15 bases. Per germline, CDR1 SEHNR and CDR2 FQNEAQ (reference sequence). CDR3 length: 20 amino acids. V lost 6 bases and J lost 0; bases outside the gene matches: 13. The CDR3 loop reads CASSTPGTSGGPYSTDTQYF. CDR3 bases: TGTGCCAGCAGTACTCCAGGGACTAGCGGGGGGCCATATAGCACAGATACGCAGTATTTT. The full variable domain, its missing parts supplied by reference TRBV7-9 and TRBJ2-3, is DTGVSQNPRHKITKRGQNVTFRCDPISEHNRLYWYRQTLGQGPEFLTYFQNEAQLEKSRLLSDRFSAERPKGSFSTLEIQRTEQGDSAMYLCASSTPGTSGGPYSTDTQYFGPGTRLTVL.

J is TRBJ2-7 and V is TRBV6-5; the D is unclear. V lost 6 bases, J lost 5 bases, and 14 bases lay in between. CDR1 is MNHEY, CDR2 SVGAGI, per germline. This CDR3 contains 13 residues. CDR3 sequence (DNA): TGTGCCAGCAGCAACGGGCCCCTCCACGAGCAGTACTTC. Its protein is CASSNGPLHEQYF.

This clonotype is judged medium-sized. CDR3 DNA: TGCAGTGCCCACGGACACACGGGAAAAGCTTTCTTT. Translation: CSAHGHTGKAFF. This chain joins TRBV20-1 and TRBJ1-1; maybe TRBD1 (5 bases). The CDR3 has 12 residues. CDR1 is DFQATT, CDR2 SNEGSKA, per germline (reference sequence). Trimming pared 6 bases from V and 9 bases from J, leaving 17 bases between.

There are a few counts of this clonotype. The chain has TRBV5-1 and TRBJ2-5; 10 bases fit TRBD2. The CDR3 is 19 amino acids. Per the germline V gene, CDR1 is SGHRS and CDR2 is YFSETQ. With V trimmed by 0 bases and J by 0 bases, 11 bases remained unmatched. Here the CDR3 reads CASSLAPSSGLAHQETQYF. CDR3 sequence (DNA): TGCGCCAGCAGCTTGGCCCCTTCCTCGGGACTAGCGCACCAAGAGACCCAGTACTTC.